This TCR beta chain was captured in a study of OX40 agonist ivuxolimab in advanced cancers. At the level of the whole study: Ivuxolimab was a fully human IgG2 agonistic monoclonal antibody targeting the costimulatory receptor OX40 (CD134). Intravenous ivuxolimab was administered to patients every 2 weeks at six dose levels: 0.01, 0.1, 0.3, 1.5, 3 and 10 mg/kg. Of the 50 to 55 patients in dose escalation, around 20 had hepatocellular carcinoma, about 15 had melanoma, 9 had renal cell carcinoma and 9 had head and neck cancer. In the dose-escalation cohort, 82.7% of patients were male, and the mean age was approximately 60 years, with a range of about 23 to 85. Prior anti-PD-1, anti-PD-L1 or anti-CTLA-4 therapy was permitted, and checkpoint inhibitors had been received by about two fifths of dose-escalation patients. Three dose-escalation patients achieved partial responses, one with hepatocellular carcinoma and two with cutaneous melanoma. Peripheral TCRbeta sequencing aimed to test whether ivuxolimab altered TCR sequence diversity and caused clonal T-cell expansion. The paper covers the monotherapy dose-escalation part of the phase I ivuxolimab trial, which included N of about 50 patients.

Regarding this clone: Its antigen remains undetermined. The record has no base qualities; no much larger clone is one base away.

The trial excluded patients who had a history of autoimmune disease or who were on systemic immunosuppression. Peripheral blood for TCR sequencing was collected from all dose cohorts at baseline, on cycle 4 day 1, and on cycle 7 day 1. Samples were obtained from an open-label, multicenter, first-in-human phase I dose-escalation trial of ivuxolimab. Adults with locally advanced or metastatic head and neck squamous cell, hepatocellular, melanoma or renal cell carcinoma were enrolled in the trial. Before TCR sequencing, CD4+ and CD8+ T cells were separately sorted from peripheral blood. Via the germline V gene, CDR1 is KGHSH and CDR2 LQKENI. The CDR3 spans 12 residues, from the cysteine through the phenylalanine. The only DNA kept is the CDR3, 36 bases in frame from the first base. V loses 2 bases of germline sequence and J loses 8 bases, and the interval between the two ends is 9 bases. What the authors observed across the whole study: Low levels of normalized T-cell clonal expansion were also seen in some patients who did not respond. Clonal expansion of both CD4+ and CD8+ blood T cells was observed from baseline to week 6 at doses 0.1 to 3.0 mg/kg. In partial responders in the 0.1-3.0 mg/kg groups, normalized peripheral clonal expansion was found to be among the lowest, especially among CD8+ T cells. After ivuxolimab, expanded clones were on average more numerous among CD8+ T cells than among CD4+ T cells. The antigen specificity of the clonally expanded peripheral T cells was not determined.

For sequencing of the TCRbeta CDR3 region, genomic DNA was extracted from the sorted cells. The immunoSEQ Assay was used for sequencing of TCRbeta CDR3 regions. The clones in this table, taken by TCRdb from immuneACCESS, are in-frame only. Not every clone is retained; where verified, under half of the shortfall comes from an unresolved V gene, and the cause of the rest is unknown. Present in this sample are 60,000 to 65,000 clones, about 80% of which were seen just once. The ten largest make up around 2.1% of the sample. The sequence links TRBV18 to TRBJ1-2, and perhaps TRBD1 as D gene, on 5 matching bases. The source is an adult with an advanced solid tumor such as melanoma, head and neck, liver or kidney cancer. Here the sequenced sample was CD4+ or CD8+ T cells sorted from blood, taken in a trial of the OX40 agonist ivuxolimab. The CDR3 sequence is CASSPGDAGYTF. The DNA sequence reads TGTGCCAGCTCACCAGGGGACGCCGGCTACACCTTC.